This T cell receptor (beta chain) was captured in a study of cytomegalovirus exposure and HLA in healthy donors (dated by TCRdb to about 2017). About the investigation overall: According to an earlier analysis of several hundred of the donors, about 179 million T cells yielded 117 million unique TCR beta sequences and 276 Gb of sequence data. Among 300 to 500 genotyped donors of the cohort, an average of roughly 230,000 unique TCR beta nucleotide sequences was sequenced per donor, of which about 19% were non-productive. The aim of the study was to test whether cataloging public T cell receptors could identify signatures of past pathogen exposure. A later genetic analysis used genome-wide SNP genotypes for about 60% of the roughly 700 donors, treating that subset as a discovery cohort. Because of strong linkage in the cohort, five DR-DQ haplotypes were treated as single units for association and clustering. To predict cytomegalovirus infection status, the study combined high-throughput TCR immunosequencing, statistical association of individual TCRs with disease status, and machine learning. Around 320 gigabases of sequencing data and 80 million or so unique TCR sequences were included in an early release covering about 600 HLA-typed donors. To study patterns of TCR occurrence, a later analysis re-analyzed previously published TCR beta repertoires from around 700 donors and added high-resolution HLA genotyping. Rather than drawing on any new phenotypic data, the later analysis identified candidate immune exposures from TCR beta sequences and the way those sequences occurred across donors. Donor age, sex, ethnicity and CMV serostatus were compiled together with the repertoire data. The genetic ancestry cluster associated with self-reported Caucasian donors included 81% of the approximately 410 genotyped donors. In addition to the first cohort of hundreds of subjects, a separate validation cohort of over 90 different subjects was used. Both class I and class II loci were covered by HLA typing, at four-digit resolution. In an earlier analysis of 500 to 650 of the donors, high-throughput TCR beta sequencing was used to judge whether each TCR beta V gene segment behaved as functional or pseudogenic. The T cell repertoires of 700 or so subjects were profiled by immunosequencing and related to cytomegalovirus serostatus. Typing coverage varied by locus: roughly 620-630 donors for A, B, C, DRB1 and DQB1; more than 500 for DQA1; nearly 610 for DPA1; about 450 for DPB1. All discovery cohort repertoires had been generated using a single sequencing platform. Findings and caveats that apply to the study as a whole: A further reported finding was that TCR beta sequences accurately predicted the HLA-A and HLA-B alleles for most subjects in the first cohort. Across donors, most TCR sequences were observed very rarely, whereas some public TCRs were present in many individuals. In a later analysis, around 17,000 TCR beta sequences were associated with specific HLA alleles at a false discovery rate of 0.05. Because some donors lacked HLA typing at each locus, the association tests relied only on the typed subset. The presence/absence analyses assumed that sequencing depth was roughly uniform across donors, and that assumption may not be true. An earlier analysis of some 560 of the donors showed that most TCR beta V segments appeared in productive rearrangements either about 87% or about 30% of the time, which broadly matched IMGT annotations. The only immune exposure information available for the cohort was CMV serostatus. The classifier was reported to diagnose cytomegalovirus status with high specificity and sensitivity in both the original and validation cohorts. A group of highly shared sequence variants was considered likely to be a technical artifact of the sequencing pipeline. Strong co-occurrence of HLA alleles, especially DR and DQ, made assigning TCR associations to individual alleles difficult. In a later analysis, most CMV-associated TCR beta chains were found to appear HLA-restricted, with HLA associations seemingly driven largely by CMV exposure. In vitro tests confirmed that a few of the cytomegalovirus-associated TCR beta chains recognize cytomegalovirus antigens. In a later analysis, several top co-occurrence clusters were reported to appear linked to parvovirus B19, influenza, CMV and Epstein-Barr virus. A later genetic analysis reported fewer N-insertions in productive TCRs among donors in an Asian-associated ancestry cluster than the roughly 620-donor mean. Some IMGT-functional V segments, including TRBV6-2 and TRBV6-3, could not be distinguished by the 87-base-pair reads and were therefore excluded. Because counts were too low, more than 15 rarely observed V segments, including chromosome 9 orphons, were left out of the earlier analysis of 587 of the donors. According to a later analysis, TCR association rates differed among HLA loci, with DRB1 alleles showing the most associated TCRs and HLA-C alleles showing the fewest. A later genetic analysis associated a missense DCLRE1C variant with V-gene and J-gene trimming of TCR beta chains, and an independent cohort replicated the association. Only TCR beta chains were sequenced in this cohort, and the absence of alpha or paired-chain data limited detectable features. It was suggested by the authors that the approach could potentially be generalized to other disease states and immunological phenotypes. Correlated functional status among segregating V segments might be attributable to linkage disequilibrium, but an unknown experimental factor could not be ruled out. A total of 150 to 200 TCR beta chains were listed by the study as associated with cytomegalovirus. In a later analysis, HLA-associated TCR beta chains were found to be more clonally expanded and to have lower generation probabilities than equally common non-associated chains.

The method was the immunoSEQ multiplex PCR assay. The multiplex PCR relied on a mix of 60 forward primers for TCR Vbeta segments and 13 reverse primers for TCR Jbeta segments. The CDR3 region of rearranged TCR beta genes was amplified from genomic DNA by a multiplex PCR assay. The amplified TCR beta libraries were sequenced on the Illumina HiSeq System as 87-base-pair reads. The source study handled its data this way. A later analysis counted about 80 million unique TCR beta chains across the 550 to 700 repertoires, and around 12 million of these chains were shared by at least two donors. To remove PCR and sequencing errors, raw reads were error-corrected and collapsed into unique sequences using a nearest-neighbor algorithm that merged closely related sequences. To assign V, D and J gene segments, CDR3 sequences were aligned to IMGT reference sequences. Each retained sequence needed at least a six-nucleotide match to both a V gene segment and a J gene segment. Rearrangements were classified as productive when the CDR3 lacked stop codons and remained in frame with V and J, and all other rearrangements were classified as non-productive. CDR3 was defined by IMGT convention, running from the second conserved V-encoded cysteine to the conserved J-encoded phenylalanine. Sequences without an unambiguous match to a single V gene segment were excluded from the earlier analysis of about 640 of the donors. In an earlier analysis of almost 600 of the donors, a V segment was called functional when productive rearrangements were above 56.7%, and segregating when the standard deviation between donors exceeded 5%. A statistical classification framework was built for diagnosing cytomegalovirus status from the catalog of TCR beta chain sequences. In a later analysis, TCR nucleotide sequences were compared against IMGT/GENE-DB human TR gene sequences so that V and J genes could be assigned. The TCRdist pipeline was used in a later analysis to assign CDR3 sequences and most-parsimonious VDJ recombination scenarios. A later analysis defined each TCR beta chain by its CDR3 amino acid sequence plus V-gene family, and excluded reads lacking a unique V-gene family. A later analysis removed 550 to 650 highly shared, low-generation-probability nucleotide sequences to deal with suspected cross-contamination and a sequencing artifact. For each public chain, a later analysis derived a clonal expansion index from normalized ranks of inferred template counts within each repertoire. In a later analysis, generation probabilities were computed using a VDJ recombination model fitted to out-of-frame rearrangements, and the results were checked against IGoR. In a later analysis, hypergeometric tests were used to score TCR-TCR, TCR-HLA and TCR-CMV co-occurrence, with a repertoire-size bias correction applied to TCR pairs. To estimate false discovery rates, a later analysis permuted the HLA or CMV assignments 20 times. In a later analysis, co-occurring TCRs were grouped using DBSCAN, and TCRdist sequence similarity was added for clustering within HLA-allele-positive subsets. For co-occurrence clustering, repertoires with fewer than 30,000 or more than 120,000 public chains were excluded, along with roughly 5 repertoires with anomalous nucleotide sharing. This immuneACCESS table, as held by TCRdb, lists in-frame sequences with V and J called but not all clones. Of the missing ones, under half trace to an unresolved V gene in checked studies; the others have no known cause. The DNA gave D and trimming, while V, J and clone size come from that table. The sample contains more than 45,000 clones, over 60% of them found a single time. The top ten hold approximately 2.7% of the sample.

This clone was counted between two and nine times. Its target antigen remains unknown. Base qualities are missing; no much larger clone stands one base away. The cohort was made up of 666 healthy bone marrow donors. All cohort members were sampled while nominally healthy, although unrecorded immune exposures were likely present. The donor tested CMV seropositive, placing the donor among the roughly 300 seropositive members of the cohort. Every donor gave a peripheral blood sample, and the peripheral blood mononuclear cells from that sample were used for TCR beta sequencing. The Qiagen DNeasy Blood Extraction Kit was used to extract genomic DNA from the blood cell samples. CDR1 and CDR2, per the germline V gene, are SGHTS and YDEGEE. After removal of 6 bases from V and 8 bases from J, the junction retains 18 bases not matched to a gene. The CDR3, cysteine through phenylalanine, is 17 amino acids long. Only the CDR3 portion is preserved as DNA: 51 bases, with reading frame beginning at the first base.

Source material: PBMCs. In this chain, TRBV5-8 is recombined with TRBJ2-1, with 9 bases aligning to TRBD2. This TCR was sampled from a woman aged 40 to 49 in good health and CMV-seropositive. The nucleotide sequence reads TGTGCCAGCATACTAAACGGACTCCTAGCGGGGTACGATGAGCAGTTCTTC. Protein translation: CASILNGLLAGYDEQFF.